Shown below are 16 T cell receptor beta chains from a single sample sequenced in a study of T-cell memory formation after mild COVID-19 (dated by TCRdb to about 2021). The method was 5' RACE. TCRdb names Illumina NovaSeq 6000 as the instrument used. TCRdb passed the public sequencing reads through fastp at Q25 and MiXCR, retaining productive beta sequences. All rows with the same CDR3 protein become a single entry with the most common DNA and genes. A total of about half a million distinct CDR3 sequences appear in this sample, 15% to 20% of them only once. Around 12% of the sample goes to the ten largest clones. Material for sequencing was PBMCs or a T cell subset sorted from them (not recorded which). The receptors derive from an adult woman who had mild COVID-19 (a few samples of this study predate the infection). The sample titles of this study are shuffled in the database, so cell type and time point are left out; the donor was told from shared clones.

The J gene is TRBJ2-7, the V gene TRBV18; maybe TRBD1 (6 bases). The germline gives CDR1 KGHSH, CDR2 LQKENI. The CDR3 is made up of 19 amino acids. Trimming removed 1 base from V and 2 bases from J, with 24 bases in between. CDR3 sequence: CASSPLRGLDPTSTYEQYF. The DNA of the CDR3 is TGTGCCAGCTCACCACTTAGGGGGTTGGACCCCACGAGCACCTACGAGCAGTACTTC. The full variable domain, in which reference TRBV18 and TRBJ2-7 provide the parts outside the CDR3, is NAGVMQNPRHLVRRRGQEARLRCSPMKGHSHVYWYRQLPEEGLKFMVYLQKENIIDESGMPKERFSAEFPKEGPSILRIQQVVRGDSAAYFCASSPLRGLDPTSTYEQYFGPGTRLTVT.

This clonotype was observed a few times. The CDR3 protein is CASSFRVGNEQFF. The CDR3 bases are TGTGCCAGCAGCTTCAGAGTTGGCAATGAGCAGTTCTTC. The rearrangement joins TRBV7-3 to TRBJ2-1; D uncertain. V was pared by 3 bases and J by 6 bases, with 9 bases between. The CDR3 spans 13 residues. Germline-derived CDR1 and CDR2 are SGHTA and FQGTGA.

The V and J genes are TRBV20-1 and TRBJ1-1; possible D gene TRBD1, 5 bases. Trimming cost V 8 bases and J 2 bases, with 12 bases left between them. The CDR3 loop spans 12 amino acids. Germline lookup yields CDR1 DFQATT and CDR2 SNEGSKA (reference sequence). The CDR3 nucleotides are TGCAGTATAGGGCAGGGAAACACTGAAGCTTTCTTT. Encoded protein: CSIGQGNTEAFF.

CDR3 amino acids: CASSDRNSNQPQHF. The CDR3 nucleotides read TGTGCCAGCAGCGACAGGAATAGCAATCAGCCCCAGCATTTT. V is TRBV7-9 and J is TRBJ1-5, with D possibly being TRBD1 (6 bases). Per the germline V gene, CDR1 is SEHNR and CDR2 is FQNEAQ (reference sequence). The CDR3 extends over 14 amino acids. Trimming removed 5 bases at V and 0 bases at J, with 8 bases between. The full variable domain, in which reference TRBV7-9 and TRBJ1-5 provide the parts outside the CDR3, is DTGVSQNPRHKITKRGQNVTFRCDPISEHNRLYWYRQTLGQGPEFLTYFQNEAQLEKSRLLSDRFSAERPKGSFSTLEIQRTEQGDSAMYLCASSDRNSNQPQHFGDGTRLSIL.

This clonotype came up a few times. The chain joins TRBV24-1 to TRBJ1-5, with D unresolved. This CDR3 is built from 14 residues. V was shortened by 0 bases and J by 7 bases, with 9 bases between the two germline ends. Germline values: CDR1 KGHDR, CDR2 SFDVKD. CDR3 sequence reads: CATSDLEGLQPQHF. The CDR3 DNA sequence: TGTGCCACCAGTGATTTGGAGGGTTTGCAGCCCCAGCATTTT.

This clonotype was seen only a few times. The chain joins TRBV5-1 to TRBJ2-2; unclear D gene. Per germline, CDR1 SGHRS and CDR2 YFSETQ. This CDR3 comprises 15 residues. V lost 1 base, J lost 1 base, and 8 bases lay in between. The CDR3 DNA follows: TGCGCCAGCAGCTTGATTTGGGGGAACACCGGGGAGCTGTTTTTT. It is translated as CASSLIWGNTGELFF.

The CDR3 spells CASSRQEVVQYF. The DNA of the CDR3 is TGTGCCAGCAGTCGGCAAGAAGTAGTGCAGTACTTC. The chain recombines TRBV7-9 with TRBJ2-7; D not certain. Per germline, CDR1 SEHNR and CDR2 FQNEAQ (reference sequence). There are 12 residues in the CDR3. The germline V and J ends were trimmed by 6 bases and 9 bases, with 15 bases remaining between them.

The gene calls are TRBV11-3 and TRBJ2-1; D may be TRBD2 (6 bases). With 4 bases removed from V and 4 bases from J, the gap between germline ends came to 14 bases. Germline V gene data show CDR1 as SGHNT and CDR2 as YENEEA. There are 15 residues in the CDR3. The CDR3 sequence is CASSSGGSPYNEQFF. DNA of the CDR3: TGTGCCAGCAGCTCTGGAGGGAGCCCTTACAATGAGCAGTTCTTC.

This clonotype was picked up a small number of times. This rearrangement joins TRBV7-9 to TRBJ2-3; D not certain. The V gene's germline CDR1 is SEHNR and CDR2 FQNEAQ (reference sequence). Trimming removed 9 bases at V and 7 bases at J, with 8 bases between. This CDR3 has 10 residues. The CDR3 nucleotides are TGTGCCAGGTCATCACATACGCAGTATTTT. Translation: CARSSHTQYF.

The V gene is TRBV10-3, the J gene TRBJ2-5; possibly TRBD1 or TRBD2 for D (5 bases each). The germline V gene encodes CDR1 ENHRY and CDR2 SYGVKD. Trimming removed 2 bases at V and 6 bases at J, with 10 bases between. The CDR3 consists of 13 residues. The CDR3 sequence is CAISEHRGQTQYF. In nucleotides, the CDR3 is TGTGCCATCAGTGAGCATAGGGGACAGACCCAGTACTTC.

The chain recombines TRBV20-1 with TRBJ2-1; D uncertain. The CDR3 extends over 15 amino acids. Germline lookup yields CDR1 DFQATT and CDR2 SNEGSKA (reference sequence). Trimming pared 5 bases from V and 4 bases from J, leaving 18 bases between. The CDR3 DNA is TGCAGTGCTTCGGCCGGATCTCACATTTACAATGAGCAGTTCTTC. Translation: CSASAGSHIYNEQFF.

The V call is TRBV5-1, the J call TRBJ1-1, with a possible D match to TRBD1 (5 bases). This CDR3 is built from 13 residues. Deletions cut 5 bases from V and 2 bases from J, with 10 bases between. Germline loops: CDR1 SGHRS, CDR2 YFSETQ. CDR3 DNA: TGCGCCAGCAGTATGACAGAAAACACTGAAGCTTTCTTT. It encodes CASSMTENTEAFF.

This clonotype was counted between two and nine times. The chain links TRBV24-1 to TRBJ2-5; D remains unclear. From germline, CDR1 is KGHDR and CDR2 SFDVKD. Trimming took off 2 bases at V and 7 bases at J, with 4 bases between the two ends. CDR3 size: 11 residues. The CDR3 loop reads CATSDWGTQYF. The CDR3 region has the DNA TGTGCCACCAGTGATTGGGGGACCCAGTACTTC.

The DNA for the CDR3 is TGCGCCAGCAGCTCAAACGGACTAGCGGGGCCCACCTACAATGAGCAGTTCTTC. Protein sequence: CASSSNGLAGPTYNEQFF. This chain uses TRBV5-1 with TRBJ2-1; 12 nucleotides agree with TRBD2. Trimming removed 3 bases from V and 2 bases from J; junction bases left unmatched: 9. This CDR3 comprises 18 residues. Germline V gives CDR1 SGHRS, CDR2 YFSETQ.

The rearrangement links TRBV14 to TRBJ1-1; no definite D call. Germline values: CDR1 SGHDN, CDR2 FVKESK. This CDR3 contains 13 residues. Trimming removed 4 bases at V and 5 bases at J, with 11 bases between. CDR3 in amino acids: CASSRSPGTEAFF. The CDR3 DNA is TGTGCCAGCAGCCGCTCTCCCGGGACTGAAGCTTTCTTT. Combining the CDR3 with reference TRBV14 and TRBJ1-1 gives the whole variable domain EAGVTQFPSHSVIEKGQTVTLRCDPISGHDNLYWYRRVMGKEIKFLLHFVKESKQDESGMPNNRFLAERTGGTYSTLKVQPAELEDSGVYFCASSRSPGTEAFFGQGTRLTVV.

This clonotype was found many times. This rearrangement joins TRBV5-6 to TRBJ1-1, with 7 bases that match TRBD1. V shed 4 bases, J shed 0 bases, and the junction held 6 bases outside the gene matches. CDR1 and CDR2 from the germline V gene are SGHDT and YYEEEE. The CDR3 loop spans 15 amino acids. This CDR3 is CASSARQGLNTEAFF. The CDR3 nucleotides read TGTGCCAGCAGCGCCCGACAGGGCCTGAACACTGAAGCTTTCTTT.